Below, 5 T cell receptor beta chains from the same sample are listed, as sequenced in a study of CD8+ T cells in alopecia areata. Treatment denoted: oral pan-JAK inhibitor, 5-10 mg twice daily. Extracted RNA was reverse transcribed, and the resulting cDNA served as sequencing template. Repertoires were generated with immunoSEQ multiplex PCR, while TCRdb's copy carries only in-frame clones and drops some. Of 65,000 to 75,000 clones in the sample, around 30% are singletons; the top ten hold under 15%. The sequenced sample was CD8+ T cells sorted from blood, obtained at week 4, from a patient treated with tofacitinib. These receptors were obtained from a human donor with alopecia areata.

This chain connects TRBV5-1 to TRBJ2-5; D is ambiguous. There are 14 residues in the CDR3. In germline, CDR1 is SGHRS, CDR2 YFSETQ. The ends were cut back, 4 bases at V and 2 bases at J, with 12 bases in the middle. CDR3 region: CASSRGVGQETQYF. CDR3 nucleotide sequence: TGCGCCAGCAGCCGTGGGGTGGGACAAGAGACCCAGTACTTC.

The chain links TRBV29-1 to TRBJ1-3; D not resolved. In germline, CDR1 is SQVTM, CDR2 ANQGSEA. V gave up 4 bases and J gave up 0 bases, with 13 bases separating them. The CDR3 covers 15 residues. CDR3 protein: CSVGGGGNSGNTIYF. CDR3 DNA sequence: TGCAGCGTTGGGGGTGGAGGGAACTCTGGAAACACCATATATTTT.

This clone was observed a few times. The chain joins TRBV29-1 to TRBJ2-1, with 14 bases fitting TRBD2. The CDR3 has 16 amino acids. V lost 3 bases, J lost 8 bases, and 9 bases stayed unmatched. CDR1 and CDR2 from the germline V gene are SQVTM and ANQGSEA. The CDR3 DNA reads as TGCAGCGTTGACGGGACTAGCGGGAGAGCGGGTTATGAGCAGTTCTTC. Its translation: CSVDGTSGRAGYEQFF.

The rearrangement joins TRBV27 to TRBJ2-7; 10 nucleotides align to TRBD1. The ends lost 8 bases at V and 3 bases at J; junction bases unmatched: 1. Germline CDR1 is MNHEY and CDR2 is SMNVEV (reference sequence). The CDR3 sequence is 12 residues long. The CDR3 reads CASGTGVYEQYF. CDR3 coding DNA: TGTGCCAGCGGGACAGGGGTCTACGAGCAGTACTTC.

This clone was found many times. The rearrangement joins TRBV28 to TRBJ1-5, with TRBD1 matching 8 bases. The CDR3 consists of 16 residues. Germline CDR1 MDHEN, CDR2 SYDVKM. With V trimmed by 4 bases and J by 7 bases, 12 bases remained unmatched. The CDR3 loop is CASSSSRGRGGQPQHF. In DNA form, the CDR3 reads TGTGCCAGCAGTTCCAGCAGGGGGCGAGGCGGCCAGCCCCAGCATTTT.